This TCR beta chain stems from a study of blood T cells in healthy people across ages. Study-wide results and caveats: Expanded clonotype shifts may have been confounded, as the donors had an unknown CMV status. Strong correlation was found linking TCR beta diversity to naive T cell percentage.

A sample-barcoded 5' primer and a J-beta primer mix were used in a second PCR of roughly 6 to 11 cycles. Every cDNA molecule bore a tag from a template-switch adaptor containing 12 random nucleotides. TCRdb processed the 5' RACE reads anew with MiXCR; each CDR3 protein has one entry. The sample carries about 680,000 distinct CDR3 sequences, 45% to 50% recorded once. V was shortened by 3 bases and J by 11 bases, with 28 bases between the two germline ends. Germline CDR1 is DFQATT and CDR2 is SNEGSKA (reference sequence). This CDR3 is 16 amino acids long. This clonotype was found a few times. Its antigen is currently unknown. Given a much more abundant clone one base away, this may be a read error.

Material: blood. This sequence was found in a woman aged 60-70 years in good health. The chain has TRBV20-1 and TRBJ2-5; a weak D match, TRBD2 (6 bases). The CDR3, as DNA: TGCAGTGCTAGGGGGACCGGGACTTCCACCTACAATGAGCAGTACTTC. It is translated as CSARGTGTSTYNEQYF.